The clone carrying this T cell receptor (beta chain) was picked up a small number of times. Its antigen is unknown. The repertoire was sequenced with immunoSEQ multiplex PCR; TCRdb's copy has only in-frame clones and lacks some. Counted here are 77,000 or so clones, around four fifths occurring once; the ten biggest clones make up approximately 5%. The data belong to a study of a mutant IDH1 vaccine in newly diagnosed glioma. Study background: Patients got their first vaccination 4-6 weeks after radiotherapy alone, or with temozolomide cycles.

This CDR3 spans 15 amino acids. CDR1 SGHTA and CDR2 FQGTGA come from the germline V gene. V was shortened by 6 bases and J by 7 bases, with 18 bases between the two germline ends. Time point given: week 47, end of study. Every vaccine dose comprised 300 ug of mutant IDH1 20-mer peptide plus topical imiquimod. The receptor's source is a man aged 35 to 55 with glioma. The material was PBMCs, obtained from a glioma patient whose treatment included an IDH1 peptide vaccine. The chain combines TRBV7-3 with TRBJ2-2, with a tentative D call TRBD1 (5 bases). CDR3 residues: CASSPISGSVGELFF. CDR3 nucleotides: TGTGCCAGCAGTCCCATTTCAGGGTCGGTCGGGGAGCTGTTTTTT.